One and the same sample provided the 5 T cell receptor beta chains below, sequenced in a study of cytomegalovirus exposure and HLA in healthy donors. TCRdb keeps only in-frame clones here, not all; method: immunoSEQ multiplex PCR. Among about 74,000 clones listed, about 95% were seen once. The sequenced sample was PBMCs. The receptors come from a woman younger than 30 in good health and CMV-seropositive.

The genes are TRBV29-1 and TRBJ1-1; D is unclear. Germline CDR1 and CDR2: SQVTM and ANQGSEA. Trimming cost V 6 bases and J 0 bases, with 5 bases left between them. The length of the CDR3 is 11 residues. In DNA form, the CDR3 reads TGCAGCGTCCACATGAACACTGAAGCTTTCTTT. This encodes CSVHMNTEAFF.

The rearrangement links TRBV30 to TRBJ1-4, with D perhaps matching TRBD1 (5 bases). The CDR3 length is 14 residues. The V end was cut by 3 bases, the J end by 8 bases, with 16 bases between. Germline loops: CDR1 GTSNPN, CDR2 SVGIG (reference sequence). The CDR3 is CAWSPKGRGEKLFF. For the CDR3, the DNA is TGTGCCTGGAGCCCCAAAGGGCGGGGCGAAAAACTGTTTTTT.

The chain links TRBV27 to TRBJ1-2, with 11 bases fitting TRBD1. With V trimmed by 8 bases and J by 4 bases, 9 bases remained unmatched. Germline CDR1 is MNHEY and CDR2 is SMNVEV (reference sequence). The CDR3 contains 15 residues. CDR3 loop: CASAGQGEIGYGYTF. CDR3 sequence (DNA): TGTGCCAGCGCGGGACAGGGGGAAATTGGCTATGGCTACACCTTC.

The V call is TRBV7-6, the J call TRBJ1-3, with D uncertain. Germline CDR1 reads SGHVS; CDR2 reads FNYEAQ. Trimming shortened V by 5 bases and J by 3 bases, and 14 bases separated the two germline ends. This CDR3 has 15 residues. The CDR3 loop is CASSPDAGFGNTIYF. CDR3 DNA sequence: TGTGCCAGCAGCCCAGACGCGGGGTTTGGAAACACCATATATTTT.

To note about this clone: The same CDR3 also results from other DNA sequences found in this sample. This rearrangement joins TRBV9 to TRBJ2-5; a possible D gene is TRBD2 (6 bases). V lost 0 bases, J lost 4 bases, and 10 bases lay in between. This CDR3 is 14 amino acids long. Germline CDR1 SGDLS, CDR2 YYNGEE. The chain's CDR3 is CASSVGQGGETQYF. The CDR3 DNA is TGTGCCAGCAGCGTAGGGCAGGGAGGAGAGACCCAGTACTTC.